This is a list of T cell receptor beta chains from one sample in a study of Ad26.COV2.S vaccination and SARS-CoV-2 variants. Produced via immunoSEQ multiplex PCR; TCRdb's table is partial and in-frame only. Among hundreds of thousands of clones listed, approximately 81% were seen once. The sequencing used peripheral blood, collected in a trial of Ad26.COV2.S vaccine versus placebo. These receptor sequences come from a person between 18 and 65 years old who received the Ad26.COV2.S COVID-19 vaccine or a placebo. Both conserved end residues are part of each CDR3. The order of the fields is clone size, V gene, J gene, CDR3 protein. Some rows mark clone size as missing; the rest say once, few, many or name a class of expanded clone.

once	TRBV7-6	TRBJ1-1	CASSDRGLNTEAFF
-	TRBV3-1/TRBV3-2	TRBJ2-5	CASSPPAQGAETQYF
once	TRBV12-3/TRBV12-4	TRBJ1-2	CASSFGIYGYTF
-	TRBV14	TRBJ2-5	CASSPRESYQETQYF
-	TRBV9	TRBJ2-7	CASSWGGNYEQYF
-	TRBV30	TRBJ1-2	CAWSRGQGYGYTF
-	TRBV9	TRBJ1-2	CASSVVGADYGYTF
-	TRBV7-5	TRBJ2-7	CVRSLDVAGTSGSLYEQYF
-	TRBV7-9	TRBJ2-5	CASSPGWDPNPSQETQYF
-	TRBV9	TRBJ2-2	CASRPSSNTGELFF
-	TRBV7-2	TRBJ1-5	CASSLGGRAWGYSNQPQHF
-	TRBV4-3	TRBJ1-1	CASSQGDRNLVQAFF
-	TRBV19	TRBJ1-1	CASSVESGTEAFF
-	TRBV10-3	TRBJ2-1	CAISESGGFNEQFF
few	TRBV7-2	TRBJ2-2	CASSLDRLGELFF
-	TRBV10-3	TRBJ2-7	CAIGTASSYEQYF
-	TRBV18	TRBJ2-2	CASSLQQGTGELFF
few	TRBV12-5	TRBJ1-4	CASGLPTEGTGGEKLFF